This TCR beta chain was captured by sequencing in a study of blood T cell repertoires in COVID-19. Sequencing was performed with immunoSEQ multiplex PCR; in TCRdb, only in-frame clones are kept and a portion is missing. The sample lists some 100,000 clones, approximately 89% occurring once. The V end was cut by 2 bases, the J end by 6 bases, with 20 bases between. Germline CDR1 and CDR2: KGHSH and LQKENI. The CDR3 length is 16 residues. The TCR sequence derives from a man aged 50 to 60 with acute or convalescent COVID-19. Input material: peripheral blood. The V call is TRBV18, the J call TRBJ2-7; possibly TRBD2 for D (6 bases). This chain's CDR3 is CASSPRRLANAGEQYF. CDR3 nucleotides: TGTGCCAGCTCACCAAGGCGGCTAGCGAACGCTGGCGAGCAGTACTTC.